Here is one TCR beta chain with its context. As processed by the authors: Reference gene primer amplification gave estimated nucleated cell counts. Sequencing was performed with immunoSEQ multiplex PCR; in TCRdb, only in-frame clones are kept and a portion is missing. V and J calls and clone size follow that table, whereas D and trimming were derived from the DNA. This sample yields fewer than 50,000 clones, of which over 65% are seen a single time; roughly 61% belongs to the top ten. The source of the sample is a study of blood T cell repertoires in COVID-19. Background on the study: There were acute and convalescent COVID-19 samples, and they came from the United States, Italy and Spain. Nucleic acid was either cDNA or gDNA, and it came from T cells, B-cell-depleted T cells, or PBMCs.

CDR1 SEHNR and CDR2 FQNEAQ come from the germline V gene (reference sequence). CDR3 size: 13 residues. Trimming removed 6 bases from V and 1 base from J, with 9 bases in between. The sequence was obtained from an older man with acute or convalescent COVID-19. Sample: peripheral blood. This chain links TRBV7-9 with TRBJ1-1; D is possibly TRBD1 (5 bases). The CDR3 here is CASSYRWNTEAFF. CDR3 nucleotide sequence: TGTGCCAGCAGTTACAGGTGGAACACTGAAGCTTTCTTT.